Following are 21 T cell receptor beta chains from one sample sequenced in a study of lymphopenia after photon versus proton radiotherapy. Libraries were prepared by immunoSEQ multiplex PCR; TCRdb keeps only in-frame clonotypes and omits some of them. The table shows some 30,000 clones, with 85% to 90% occurring only once. The sample consisted of peripheral blood, taken from a patient treated with photon-based radiotherapy. All receptors derive from a woman aged 50 to 60 with pancreatic cancer.

This clone was detected only once. V usage is TRBV28 and J usage is TRBJ1-4, with D tentatively TRBD1 (6 bases). V was pared by 4 bases and J by 8 bases, with 14 bases between. Germline assignment: CDR1 MDHEN and CDR2 SYDVKM. The CDR3 length is 14 residues. This CDR3 reads CASSSVRGAEKLFF. In DNA form, the CDR3 reads TGTGCCAGCAGTTCCGTACGGGGGGCCGAAAAACTGTTTTTT.

V usage is TRBV4-2 and J usage is TRBJ2-2; D gene ambiguous. This CDR3 spans 14 amino acids. CDR1 and CDR2 (germline): LGHNA, YNFKEQ. Trimming shortened V by 4 bases and J by 1 base, and 7 bases separated the two germline ends. The CDR3 here is CASSLDWNTGELFF. As DNA, the CDR3 is TGTGCCAGCAGCCTTGATTGGAACACCGGGGAGCTGTTTTTT.

The genes are TRBV6-4 and TRBJ1-3, with TRBD1 matching over 7 bases. V shed 8 bases and J 0 bases; nucleotides not matched to a gene: 4. CDR1 and CDR2 from the germline V gene are MRHNA and SNTAGT. The CDR3 is 14 amino acids. In DNA, the CDR3 is TGTGCCAGCTCCACAGGGGCCTCTGGAAACACCATATATTTT. This codes for CASSTGASGNTIYF.

This clone was seen only a few times. The CDR3 loop reads CASSLGLAGVETQYF. CDR3 coding DNA: TGCGCCAGCAGCCTCGGCCTAGCGGGAGTGGAGACCCAGTACTTC. This chain joins TRBV4-3 and TRBJ2-5; the match to TRBD2 covers 10 bases. Unmatched junction bases numbered 7, after V lost 4 bases and J lost 5 bases. Per the germline V gene, CDR1 is LGHNA and CDR2 is YSLEER. The CDR3 is made up of 15 amino acids.

This clone was found a few times. The chain couples TRBV7-6 to TRBJ2-2; D is possibly TRBD1 or TRBD2 (5 bases each). The CDR3 length is 14 residues. Trimming removed 5 bases at V and 6 bases at J, with 13 bases between. The V gene's germline CDR1 is SGHVS and CDR2 FNYEAQ. CDR3 loop: CASSRDQLPGELFF. DNA for the CDR3: TGTGCCAGCAGCCGGGACCAGCTGCCCGGGGAGCTGTTTTTT.

The chain links TRBV9 to TRBJ2-5, with D perhaps assigned TRBD1 or TRBD2 (6 bases each). Germline CDR1 is SGDLS and CDR2 is YYNGEE. The CDR3 is 17 amino acids. V was clipped by 3 bases and J by 1 base, with 19 bases between them. The CDR3 loop reads CASSGAGKGVVQETQYF. CDR3 nucleotide sequence: TGTGCCAGCAGCGGAGCGGGTAAGGGGGTTGTCCAAGAGACCCAGTACTTC.

This chain connects TRBV11-2 to TRBJ1-3; no clear D gene. The CDR3 consists of 16 residues. Germline CDR1 reads SGHAT; CDR2 reads FQNNGV. V lost 7 bases, J lost 0 bases, and 16 bases lay in between. The DNA of the CDR3 is TGTGCCAGCACCTTTTGGACGGGCAACTCTGGAAACACCATATATTTT. This translates into CASTFWTGNSGNTIYF.

The chain recombines TRBV5-5 with TRBJ2-7, with D possibly matching TRBD2 (6 bases). The CDR3 length is 17 residues. Germline-derived CDR1 and CDR2 are SGHKS and YYEKEE (reference sequence). The V end was cut by 4 bases, the J end by 0 bases, with 20 bases between. CDR3 sequence reads: CASSPGGTRVLSYEQYF. For the CDR3, the DNA is TGTGCCAGCAGCCCGGGCGGGACCAGAGTTCTCTCCTACGAGCAGTACTTC.

V usage is TRBV11-2 and J usage is TRBJ2-7; maybe TRBD1 (7 bases). This CDR3 spans 15 amino acids. Trimming cost V 5 bases and J 1 base, with 15 bases left between them. Germline V gene data show CDR1 as SGHAT and CDR2 as FQNNGV. This chain's CDR3 is CASSGGTDFSYEQYF. The CDR3 DNA follows: TGTGCCAGCAGCGGGGGGACAGACTTTTCCTACGAGCAGTACTTC.

This CDR3 is CASRGGSNQPQHF. CDR3 nucleotide sequence: TGTGCCAGCAGAGGAGGTAGCAATCAGCCCCAGCATTTT. This chain joins TRBV6-5 and TRBJ1-5, with no clear D. Per the germline V gene, CDR1 is MNHEY and CDR2 is SVGAGI. There are 13 residues in the CDR3. Trimming pared 6 bases from V and 0 bases from J, leaving 6 bases between.

The chain links TRBV28 to TRBJ1-5; TRBD1 aligns across 8 bases. Trimming cost V 8 bases and J 4 bases; bases outside gene matches: 4. CDR1 and CDR2 from the germline V gene are MDHEN and SYDVKM. The CDR3 extends over 13 amino acids. The CDR3 DNA is TGTGCCAGCCGTACAGGGGGGAATCAGCCCCAGCATTTT. Amino acids: CASRTGGNQPQHF. Filled out from reference TRBV28 and TRBJ1-5, the complete variable domain reads DVKVTQSSRYLVKRTGEKVFLECVQDMDHENMFWYRQDPGLGLRLIYFSYDVKMKEKGDIPEGYSVSREKKERFSLILESASTNQTSMYLCASRTGGNQPQHFGDGTRLSIL.

The V and J genes are TRBV5-6 and TRBJ2-1; the match to TRBD2 covers 11 bases. CDR1 and CDR2 from the germline V gene are SGHDT and YYEEEE. Losses at the gene ends were 7 bases for V and 6 bases for J; bases not matched to a gene: 9. The CDR3 is 15 residues long. CDR3 coding DNA: TGTGCCAGCCAGTTAGCGGGAGGGCCGCGCAATGAGCAGTTCTTC. Translated, it gives CASQLAGGPRNEQFF. Full variable domain (missing parts from reference TRBV5-6 and TRBJ2-1): DAGVTQSPTHLIKTRGQQVTLRCSPKSGHDTVSWYQQALGQGPQFIFQYYEEEERQRGNFPDRFSGHQFPNYSSELNVNALLLGDSALYLCASQLAGGPRNEQFFGPGTRLTVL.

The rearrangement links TRBV6-5 to TRBJ1-1; maybe TRBD1 (6 bases). Germline CDR1 and CDR2: MNHEY and SVGAGI. Deletions cut 0 bases from V and 1 base from J, with 9 bases between. This CDR3 is 15 amino acids long. The CDR3 DNA is TGTGCCAGCAGTTACTCGGAGACAGGGAACACTGAAGCTTTCTTT. Its protein is CASSYSETGNTEAFF.

The CDR3, as DNA: TGTGCCAGCAGCATAAACACGGGGGGACAGGGTGCTGAAGCTTTCTTT. It translates to CASSINTGGQGAEAFF. This chain uses TRBV11-2 with TRBJ1-1; TRBD1 matches at 9 bases. V shed 5 bases and J 6 bases; nucleotides not matched to a gene: 13. The CDR3 length is 16 residues. Germline CDR1 SGHAT, CDR2 FQNNGV.

The V gene is TRBV19, the J gene TRBJ2-2; 9 nucleotides line up with TRBD1. V lost 5 bases, J lost 5 bases, and 3 bases stayed unmatched. Germline values: CDR1 LNHDA, CDR2 SQIVND (reference sequence). The length of the CDR3 is 14 residues. CDR3: CASSRQGGTGELFF. Written as DNA, the CDR3 is TGTGCCAGTAGTCGACAGGGGGGAACCGGGGAGCTGTTTTTT. The whole variable domain, remainder taken from reference TRBV19 and TRBJ2-2, is DGGITQSPKYLFRKEGQNVTLSCEQNLNHDAMYWYRQDPGQGLRLIYYSQIVNDFQKGDIAEGYSVSREKKESFPLTVTSAQKNPTAFYLCASSRQGGTGELFFGEGSRLTVL.

Here the CDR3 reads CASSSLGINYGYTF. For the CDR3, the DNA is TGTGCCAGTAGCTCACTAGGGATAAACTATGGCTACACCTTC. The V and J genes are TRBV19 and TRBJ1-2; D gene unclear. The CDR3 loop spans 14 amino acids. The germline gives CDR1 LNHDA, CDR2 SQIVND (reference sequence). V was clipped by 6 bases and J by 2 bases, with 13 bases between them.

This chain links TRBV19 with TRBJ1-1, with D perhaps matching TRBD1 (5 bases). Germline loops: CDR1 LNHDA, CDR2 SQIVND (reference sequence). The germline V and J ends were trimmed by 11 bases and 0 bases, with 16 bases remaining between them. CDR3 size: 14 residues. This CDR3 reads CACKPGPMNTEAFF. CDR3 nucleotide sequence: TGTGCCTGTAAACCGGGACCCATGAACACTGAAGCTTTCTTT.

The gene calls are TRBV7-2 and TRBJ2-7, with D possibly matching TRBD2 (6 bases). The CDR3 length is 14 residues. V was trimmed by 3 bases and J by 0 bases, leaving 9 bases between them. Germline V gene lookup returns CDR1 SGHTA and CDR2 FQGNSA. CDR3 sequence reads: CASSFSGSSYEQYF. DNA for the CDR3: TGTGCCAGCAGCTTTTCCGGGAGCTCCTACGAGCAGTACTTC.

Only one count was recorded for this clone. The rearrangement uses TRBV23-1 and TRBJ2-1; possibly TRBD2 for D (6 bases). TRBV23-1 is assigned to the ORF class and has an uncertain function. Trimming stripped 4 bases from V and 6 bases from J, with 10 bases between. The CDR3 is made up of 13 amino acids. The CDR3 DNA follows: TGCGCCAGCAGTCCTTGGACTACCAATGAGCAGTTCTTC. Translated: CASSPWTTNEQFF.

This clone was detected only once. This chain joins TRBV9 and TRBJ2-7, with 10 positions matching TRBD1. This CDR3 spans 15 amino acids. V gave up 3 bases and J gave up 4 bases; unmatched junction bases: 7. Germline-derived CDR1 and CDR2 are SGDLS and YYNGEE. Here the CDR3 reads CASSAYGTGEYEQYF. In DNA form, the CDR3 reads TGTGCCAGCAGCGCCTACGGGACAGGGGAGTACGAGCAGTACTTC.

This clone was seen a single time. CDR3 sequence: CASSPHLRDPSNQPQHF. CDR3 coding DNA: TGTGCCAGTAGTCCGCACCTCCGGGACCCTAGCAATCAGCCCCAGCATTTT. The chain employs TRBV19 and TRBJ1-5; D possibly corresponds to TRBD1 (5 bases). Germline CDR1 reads LNHDA; CDR2 reads SQIVND (reference sequence). The ends were cut back, 5 bases at V and 0 bases at J, with 17 bases in the middle. This CDR3 spans 17 amino acids.